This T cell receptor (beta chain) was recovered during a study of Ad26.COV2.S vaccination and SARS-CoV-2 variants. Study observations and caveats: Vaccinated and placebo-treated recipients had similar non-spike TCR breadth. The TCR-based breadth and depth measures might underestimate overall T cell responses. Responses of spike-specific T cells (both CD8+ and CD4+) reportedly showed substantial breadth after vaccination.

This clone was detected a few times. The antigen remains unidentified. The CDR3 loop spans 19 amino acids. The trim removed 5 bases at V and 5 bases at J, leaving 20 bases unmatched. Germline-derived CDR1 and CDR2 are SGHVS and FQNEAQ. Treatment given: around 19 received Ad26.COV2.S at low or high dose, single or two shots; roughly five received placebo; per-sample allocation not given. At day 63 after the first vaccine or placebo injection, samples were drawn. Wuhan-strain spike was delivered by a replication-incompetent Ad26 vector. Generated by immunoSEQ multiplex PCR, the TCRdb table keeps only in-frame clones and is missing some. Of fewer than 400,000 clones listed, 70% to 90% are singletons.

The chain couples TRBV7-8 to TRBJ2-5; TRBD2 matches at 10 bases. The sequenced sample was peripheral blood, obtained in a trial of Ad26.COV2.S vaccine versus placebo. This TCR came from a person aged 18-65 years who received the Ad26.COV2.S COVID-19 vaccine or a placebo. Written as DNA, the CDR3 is TGTGCCAGCAGCATCCGAAAGCGGGGGGGCCGTAACGAACGGGAGACCCAGTACTTC. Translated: CASSIRKRGGRNERETQYF. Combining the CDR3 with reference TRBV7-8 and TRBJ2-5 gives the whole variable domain GAGVSQSPRYKVAKRGQDVALRCDPISGHVSLFWYQQALGQGPEFLTYFQNEAQLDKSGLPSDRFFAERPEGSVSTLKIQRTQQEDSAVYLCASSIRKRGGRNERETQYFGPGTRLLVL.